Below, 10 T cell receptor beta chains from the same sample are listed, as sequenced in a study of blood T cell repertoires in COVID-19. Assay: immunoSEQ multiplex PCR; the TCRdb copy retains only in-frame clones and omits some. The sample has 55,000 to 85,000 clones, approximately 77% seen once. The sample comprised peripheral blood. Source of these receptors: a woman in her sixties or seventies with acute or convalescent COVID-19.

This clone has just a few counts. The gene calls are TRBV9 and TRBJ1-2; 7 nucleotides line up with TRBD1. This CDR3 has 17 residues. V lost 0 bases to trimming and J lost 4 bases; unmatched junction nucleotides: 12. Germline CDR1 and CDR2: SGDLS and YYNGEE. The CDR3 spells CASSVGLSTGTSYGYTF. Written as DNA, the CDR3 is TGTGCCAGCAGCGTAGGACTATCGACAGGGACCTCCTATGGCTACACCTTC.

J is TRBJ1-6 and V is TRBV28, with 8 bases identical to TRBD1. CDR1 MDHEN and CDR2 SYDVKM come from the germline V gene. CDR3 length: 16 residues. Trimming removed 6 bases from V and 1 base from J; junction bases left unmatched: 5. The CDR3 protein is CASRTTGGSYNSPLHF. Here the CDR3 DNA reads TGTGCCAGCAGGACCACAGGGGGATCCTATAATTCACCCCTCCACTTT.

This clone was picked up one time. The rearrangement joins TRBV18 to TRBJ2-6; D not resolved. Germline loops: CDR1 KGHSH, CDR2 LQKENI. The V end lost 3 bases, the J end lost 0 bases, and 3 bases lay between the germline ends. The CDR3 spans 14 residues. The CDR3 DNA is TGTGCCAGCTCACCGGCCTCTGGGGCCAACGTCCTGACTTTC. Its protein product is CASSPASGANVLTF. The variable domain in full, completed from reference TRBV18 and TRBJ2-6, reads NAGVMQNPRHLVRRRGQEARLRCSPMKGHSHVYWYRQLPEEGLKFMVYLQKENIIDESGMPKERFSAEFPKEGPSILRIQQVVRGDSAAYFCASSPASGANVLTFGAGSRLTVL.

A few counts support this clone. The rearrangement uses TRBV27 and TRBJ2-7; 10 bases align to TRBD1. With V trimmed by 5 bases and J by 3 bases, 10 bases remained unmatched. Per germline, CDR1 MNHEY and CDR2 SMNVEV (reference sequence). There are 16 residues in the CDR3. The CDR3 coding sequence is TGTGCCAGCAGTCTCACTCCCGGGACAGGGGTCTACGAGCAGTACTTC. It is translated as CASSLTPGTGVYEQYF.

This chain links TRBV28 with TRBJ2-7, with D possibly being TRBD1 (5 bases). Trimming stripped 3 bases from V and 6 bases from J, with 12 bases between. CDR1 is MDHEN and CDR2 is SYDVKM in the germline V gene. The CDR3 totals 13 residues. The CDR3 DNA reads TGTGCCAGCAGTTTGTTACAGGAAACCGAGCAGTACTTC. Translating gives CASSLLQETEQYF.

This chain uses TRBV28 with TRBJ1-1; D gene uncertain. The germline V gene has CDR1 MDHEN and CDR2 SYDVKM. This CDR3 comprises 12 residues. V was clipped by 4 bases and J by 4 bases, with 7 bases between them. CDR3 DNA sequence: TGTGCCAGCAGTTCGGGAGGCACTGAAGCTTTCTTT. As protein: CASSSGGTEAFF.

The rearrangement joins TRBV6-5 to TRBJ2-5, with TRBD2 matching over 11 bases. The junction had 4 bases not matched to a gene; V was cut back by 2 bases and J by 5 bases. CDR1 is MNHEY, CDR2 SVGAGI, per germline. The CDR3 has 15 amino acids. As DNA, the CDR3 is TGTGCCAGCAGTTACAGGCTAGCGGGAGGTGAGACCCAGTACTTC. Protein product: CASSYRLAGGETQYF.

This chain connects TRBV27 to TRBJ1-4; 7 bases line up with TRBD1. CDR1 and CDR2 from the germline V gene are MNHEY and SMNVEV (reference sequence). The V segment lost 5 bases and the J segment 10 bases; nucleotides outside the gene matches: 10. CDR3 size: 14 residues. CDR3 region: CASSLDREGGKLFF. The CDR3 DNA reads as TGTGCCAGCAGTCTCGACAGGGAAGGCGGAAAACTGTTTTTT. Full variable domain (outside the CDR3, taken from reference TRBV27 and TRBJ1-4): EAQVTQNPRYLITVTGKKLTVTCSQNMNHEYMSWYRQDPGLGLRQIYYSMNVEVTDKGDVPEGYKVSRKEKRNFPLILESPSPNQTSLYFCASSLDREGGKLFFGSGTQLSVL.

The genes are TRBV4-3 and TRBJ2-3; 9 nucleotides line up with TRBD2. V gave up 0 bases and J gave up 2 bases; unmatched junction bases: 9. CDR3 length: 18 residues. Germline V gives CDR1 LGHNA, CDR2 YSLEER. The CDR3 reads CASSQEGVAGAYTDTQYF. For the CDR3, the DNA is TGCGCCAGCAGCCAAGAAGGGGTAGCGGGGGCGTACACAGATACGCAGTATTTT.

The V call is TRBV5-1, the J call TRBJ2-6; D not certain. The CDR3 has 18 residues. Trimming cost V 2 bases and J 0 bases, with 15 bases left between them. CDR1 is SGHRS, CDR2 YFSETQ, per germline. The CDR3 loop is CASSLTTYTSSGANVLTF. In nucleotides, the CDR3 is TGCGCCAGCAGCTTAACTACCTACACATCCTCTGGGGCCAACGTCCTGACTTTC.